The 13 T cell receptor beta chains below come from one sample, sequenced in a study of cytomegalovirus exposure and HLA in healthy donors (dated by TCRdb to about 2017). The receptor library was made with the immunoSEQ multiplex PCR assay. The multiplex PCR relied on a mix of 60 forward primers for TCR Vbeta segments and 13 reverse primers for TCR Jbeta segments. The clones in this table, taken by TCRdb from immuneACCESS, are in-frame only. Not every clone is retained; where verified, under half of the shortfall comes from an unresolved V gene, and the cause of the rest is unknown. The sample has about 120,000 clones on record, around 62% of them singletons. Together, the top ten hold roughly 9.8% of the sample. What was sequenced was PBMCs. The receptors derive from a middle-aged woman in good health and CMV-seropositive.

This sequence joins TRBV19 and TRBJ1-1; D is perhaps TRBD1 (5 bases). The CDR3 runs 12 residues. Trimming removed 7 bases from V and 8 bases from J, with 14 bases in between. Germline V gene data show CDR1 as LNHDA and CDR2 as SQIVND (reference sequence). The CDR3 DNA follows: TGTGCCAGTACCATGGGGGGGATCGAAGCTTTCTTT. Protein: CASTMGGIEAFF.

This clone was seen a handful of times. This chain connects TRBV9 to TRBJ1-5, with a possible D match to TRBD1 (5 bases). Per germline, CDR1 SGDLS and CDR2 YYNGEE. The CDR3 sequence is 14 residues long. V lost 0 bases, J lost 6 bases, and 10 bases lay in between. The CDR3 DNA reads as TGTGCCAGCAGCGTAGGTCAGGGAGGTCAGCCCCAGCATTTT. Translating gives CASSVGQGGQPQHF.

V is TRBV7-2 and J is TRBJ2-3; TRBD2 is a possible D gene (6 bases). Germline V gives CDR1 SGHTA, CDR2 FQGNSA. This CDR3 comprises 13 residues. With 3 bases removed from V and 5 bases from J, the gap between germline ends came to 9 bases. The CDR3 protein is CASSFGREDTQYF. Here the CDR3 DNA reads TGTGCCAGCAGCTTCGGGCGGGAAGATACGCAGTATTTT.

V is TRBV5-1 and J is TRBJ2-2, with unresolved D. Germline V gene lookup returns CDR1 SGHRS and CDR2 YFSETQ. Trimming removed 2 bases at V and 8 bases at J, with 4 bases between. CDR3 length: 11 amino acids. The DNA for the CDR3 is TGCGCCAGCAGCTTATCGGGGGAGCTGTTTTTT. Translated: CASSLSGELFF.

CDR3 nucleotides: TGTGCCAGCAGTTTATCATACGGACAGATCAAAAACATTCAGTACTTC. Protein sequence: CASSLSYGQIKNIQYF. V usage is TRBV27 and J usage is TRBJ2-4; perhaps TRBD1 as D (6 bases). Germline V gene data show CDR1 as MNHEY and CDR2 as SMNVEV (reference sequence). The CDR3 covers 16 residues. The germline V and J ends were trimmed by 0 bases and 3 bases, with 12 bases remaining between them.

The chain is built from TRBV19 and TRBJ2-7, with D possibly being TRBD1 (5 bases). The CDR3 consists of 13 residues. Per the germline V gene, CDR1 is LNHDA and CDR2 is SQIVND (reference sequence). V gave up 9 bases and J gave up 1 base, with 13 bases separating them. CDR3 bases: TGTGCCAGCCGCGCGACAGAGTCCTACGAGCAGTACTTC. Residues: CASRATESYEQYF.

The DNA of the CDR3 is TGTGCCAGCAGCCCAGGGACTAGCGGGGACAATGAGCAGTTCTTC. It specifies CASSPGTSGDNEQFF. The V call is TRBV11-3, the J call TRBJ2-1; 13 bases match TRBD2. The CDR3 is 15 amino acids. The V gene end was trimmed by 5 bases and the J gene end by 5 bases; junction bases not matched to a gene: 3. CDR1 and CDR2 from the germline V gene are SGHNT and YENEEA.

V and J are TRBV6-5 and TRBJ1-4, with 9 bases fitting TRBD1. This CDR3 region has 15 residues. Germline trimming cut 7 bases from V and 5 bases from J; bases unmatched to any gene: 8. Germline V gene data show CDR1 as MNHEY and CDR2 as SVGAGI. CDR3 sequence: CASKDGGTGNEKLFF. The CDR3 DNA reads TGTGCCAGCAAGGATGGGGGGACAGGGAATGAAAAACTGTTTTTT.

This clone came up a few times. This chain links TRBV27 with TRBJ2-7; weak D call: TRBD1 (6 bases). This CDR3 spans 13 amino acids. CDR1 and CDR2 (germline): MNHEY, SMNVEV (reference sequence). The germline V and J ends were trimmed by 2 bases and 4 bases, with 9 bases remaining between them. CDR3 in amino acids: CASSLAGAYEQYF. As DNA, the CDR3 is TGTGCCAGCAGTTTAGCAGGGGCGTACGAGCAGTACTTC.

The V gene is TRBV7-9, the J gene TRBJ2-1; D ambiguous. Trimming took 3 bases from V and 8 from J, leaving 14 bases between them. Germline values: CDR1 SEHNR, CDR2 FQNEAQ (reference sequence). The CDR3 is 14 amino acids. DNA for the CDR3: TGTGCCAGCAGCTTCTCGACATCGTACCATGAGCAGTTCTTC. This encodes CASSFSTSYHEQFF. Together with reference TRBV7-9 and TRBJ2-1, the CDR3 gives the full variable domain: DTGVSQNPRHKITKRGQNVTFRCDPISEHNRLYWYRQTLGQGPEFLTYFQNEAQLEKSRLLSDRFSAERPKGSFSTLEIQRTEQGDSAMYLCASSFSTSYHEQFFGPGTRLTVL.

The chain combines TRBV28 with TRBJ1-1; maybe TRBD1 (5 bases). Per the germline V gene, CDR1 is MDHEN and CDR2 is SYDVKM. This CDR3 comprises 12 residues. The ends were cut back, 6 bases at V and 1 base at J, with 6 bases in the middle. CDR3 sequence (DNA): TGTGCCAGCAGAACAGGGAACACTGAAGCTTTCTTT. It specifies CASRTGNTEAFF.

The chain combines TRBV7-8 with TRBJ1-2; 9 bases map to TRBD1. Germline loops: CDR1 SGHVS, CDR2 FQNEAQ. The trim removed 6 bases at V and 8 bases at J, leaving 10 bases unmatched. The CDR3 loop spans 14 amino acids. The CDR3 coding sequence is TGTGCCAGCAGTCCGGGACAGGGCGTCCGGGGCTACACCTTC. Encoded protein: CASSPGQGVRGYTF.

This chain uses TRBV5-1 with TRBJ2-7; D is possibly TRBD2 (5 bases). Looked up from germline, CDR1 is SGHRS and CDR2 is YFSETQ. The CDR3 sequence is 15 residues long. V was trimmed by 4 bases and J by 0 bases, leaving 14 bases between them. CDR3 region: CASSPEGRNSYEQYF. The CDR3 DNA follows: TGCGCCAGCAGCCCAGAGGGTCGGAACTCCTACGAGCAGTACTTC.